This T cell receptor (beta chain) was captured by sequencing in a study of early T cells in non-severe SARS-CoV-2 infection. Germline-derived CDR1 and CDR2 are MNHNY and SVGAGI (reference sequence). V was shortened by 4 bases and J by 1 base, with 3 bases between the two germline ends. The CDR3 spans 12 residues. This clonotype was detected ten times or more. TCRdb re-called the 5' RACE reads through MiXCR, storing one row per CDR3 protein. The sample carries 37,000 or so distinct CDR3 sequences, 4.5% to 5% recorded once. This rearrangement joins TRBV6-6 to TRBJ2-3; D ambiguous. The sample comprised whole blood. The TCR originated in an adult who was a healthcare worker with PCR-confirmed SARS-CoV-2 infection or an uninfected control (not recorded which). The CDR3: CASSWGTDTQYF. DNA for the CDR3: TGTGCCAGCAGTTGGGGCACAGATACGCAGTATTTT.